Given below is one T cell receptor (beta chain) in context. RNA transcripts were the source from which TCR beta CDR3 regions were amplified. The library came from an HTBI-primed first-round RT-PCR and a second-round multiplex PCR. A single record per CDR3 protein comes from TCRdb applying MiXCR to the multiplex PCR reads. The sample has around 1.1 million distinct CDR3 sequences, around a third seen once; the top ten hold 11%. The data are from a study of Graves' ophthalmopathy and Graves' hyperthyroidism. Among the hyperthyroidism patients, all were newly diagnosed, aged 18 to 65, with under 2 months' duration. Certain patients were not enrolled. These were patients with other autoimmune diseases, uncontrolled infections, pregnancy or lactation. Sample: peripheral blood or thyroid tissue (not recorded which). The source is an adult man with Graves' hyperthyroidism.

CDR3 in DNA: TGTGCCAGCAGCTTAGGAATCACCGGCGGGGATCAGCCCCAGCATTTT. It encodes CASSLGITGGDQPQHF. The J gene is TRBJ1-5, the V gene TRBV11-2; unclear D gene. The V end lost 1 base, the J end lost 5 bases, and 15 bases lay between the germline ends. This CDR3 is built from 16 residues. Germline V lookup: CDR1 SGHAT, CDR2 FQNNGV.